Listed below are T cell receptor beta chains from one sample, sequenced in a study of blood T cell repertoires in COVID-19. Only in-frame clones appear in the TCRdb table, and some are missing; sequencing was by immunoSEQ multiplex PCR. Of about 390,000 clones in the sample, 80% to 90% were seen once. Sequenced material: peripheral blood. These receptors all come from an older woman with COVID-19, enrolled during active disease. The CDR3 runs from the conserved cysteine through the conserved F or W. Each record gives: D gene, J gene, V gene, clone size, CDR3 protein, CDR3 DNA. A D gene is named only where the DNA matches it firmly. Only some rows state a clone size, as once, few, many or a class for expanded clones.

. | TRBJ1-2 | TRBV30 | . | CAWTPTASGFGYTF | TGTGCCTGGACTCCAACCGCGTCAGGGTTTGGCTACACCTTC
TRBD2 | TRBJ2-1 | TRBV7-2 | . | CASNRLGLADYNEQFF | TGTGCCAGCAATCGGTTGGGACTAGCGGATTACAATGAGCAGTTCTTC
TRBD1 | TRBJ1-2 | TRBV7-8 | . | CASSKGTGGEYGYTF | TGTGCCAGCAGCAAAGGGACAGGGGGCGAATATGGCTACACCTTC
. | TRBJ2-5 | TRBV5-1 | . | CASSSWTPGETQYF | TGCGCCAGCAGCTCCTGGACTCCGGGAGAGACCCAGTACTTC
. | TRBJ1-1 | TRBV7-2 | . | CASSSGSQPMNTEAFF | TGTGCCAGCAGCTCAGGATCACAGCCGATGAACACTGAAGCTTTCTTT
. | TRBJ1-5 | TRBV19 | . | CASSREGVGNQPQHF | TGTGCCAGTAGCCGTGAAGGGGTCGGCAATCAGCCCCAGCATTTT
. | TRBJ1-3 | TRBV19 | few | CASRPTGSSGNTIYF | TGTGCCAGTAGGCCGACGGGGAGCTCTGGAAACACCATATATTTT
TRBD1 | TRBJ2-7 | TRBV30 | . | CAWSAGTGWDEQYF | TGTGCCTGGAGTGCCGGGACAGGGTGGGACGAGCAGTACTTC
. | TRBJ1-6 | TRBV27 | . | CASSLSKQSSYNSPLHF | TGTGCCAGCAGTTTGTCAAAACAGAGCTCCTATAATTCACCCCTCCACTTT
. | TRBJ2-7 | TRBV4-2 | . | CASSQDYGRGPYEQYF | TGTGCCAGCAGCCAAGATTATGGGCGGGGCCCTTACGAGCAGTACTTC
. | TRBJ2-3 | TRBV5-1 | . | CASSSPTGTSTDTQYF | TGCGCCAGCAGCTCGCCAACCGGGACTAGCACAGATACGCAGTATTTT
. | TRBJ2-7 | TRBV18 | . | CASSPTSNEQYF | TGTGCCAGCTCCCCTACTAGTAACGAGCAGTACTTC
TRBD1 | TRBJ1-2 | TRBV27 | . | CASTFSGRGPGDYGYTF | TGTGCCAGCACTTTTTCCGGCAGGGGGCCGGGTGACTATGGCTACACCTTC
. | TRBJ2-2 | TRBV7-3 | . | CASSLGGQNTGELFF | TGTGCCAGCAGCCTCGGGGGTCAGAACACCGGGGAGCTGTTTTTT
TRBD1 | TRBJ2-7 | TRBV7-9 | . | CASSIGTGAYEQYF | TGTGCCAGCAGCATCGGGACAGGGGCTTACGAGCAGTACTTC
. | TRBJ1-2 | TRBV27 | . | CASSEGESYGYTF | TGTGCCAGCAGTGAGGGGGAAAGTTATGGCTACACCTTC
. | TRBJ2-7 | TRBV3-1/TRBV3-2 | . | CASSPRGTGRTYEQYF | TGTGCCAGCAGCCCTAGGGGCACAGGGAGAACCTACGAGCAGTACTTC
. | TRBJ1-1 | TRBV6-5 | once | CASRQTGNRDFEAFF | TGTGCCAGCAGACAAACCGGGAACAGGGATTTTGAAGCTTTCTTT
TRBD2 | TRBJ2-5 | TRBV5-1 | . | CASSPSSGGGQETQYF | TGCGCCAGCAGCCCCAGTAGCGGGGGGGGACAAGAGACCCAGTACTTC
. | TRBJ1-1 | TRBV7-2 | . | CASSSQGLNTEAFF | TGTGCCAGCAGCTCACAGGGTTTGAACACTGAAGCTTTCTTT
TRBD1 | TRBJ2-1 | TRBV9 | . | CASSGPGGYEQFF | TGTGCCAGCAGCGGCCCAGGGGGCTATGAGCAGTTCTTC
TRBD1 | TRBJ2-1 | TRBV7-2 | . | CASSSPGGEQFF | TGTGCCAGCAGCTCCCCAGGGGGTGAGCAGTTCTTC
. | TRBJ2-5 | TRBV5-1 | once | CASSSSSARFRLRGSETQYF | TGCGCCAGCAGCTCCTCCTCGGCAAGATTTCGACTGCGGGGTTCGGAGACCCAGTACTTC
. | TRBJ2-1 | TRBV7-2 | . | CASSPQGGGGYNEQFF | TGTGCCAGCAGCCCCCAGGGCGGGGGCGGGTACAATGAGCAGTTCTTC
. | TRBJ2-1 | TRBV19 | . | CASSPRQSYNEQFF | TGTGCCAGTAGTCCCCGACAGTCCTACAATGAGCAGTTCTTC
. | TRBJ1-2 | TRBV30 | . | CAWSPTGGGYTF | TGTGCCTGGAGTCCAACAGGAGGGGGCTACACCTTC
. | TRBJ2-7 | TRBV5-6 | . | CASSRRAVTGYEQYF | TGTGCCAGCAGCCGGCGGGCCGTCACGGGCTACGAGCAGTACTTC
. | TRBJ2-7 | TRBV30 | . | CAWSRPSGYEQYF | TGTGCCTGGAGTCGCCCCTCAGGGTACGAGCAGTACTTC
TRBD2 | TRBJ2-7 | TRBV7-2 | . | CASSKQASGGLTYEQYF | TGTGCCAGCAGCAAGCAGGCTAGCGGGGGCCTTACCTACGAGCAGTACTTC
. | TRBJ2-7 | TRBV29-1 | . | CSVVGLSSEQYF | TGCAGCGTTGTGGGCCTCTCCTCCGAGCAGTACTTC
TRBD2 | TRBJ2-2 | TRBV5-1 | . | CASSLIAGGNTGELFF | TGCGCCAGCAGCTTGATAGCGGGGGGGAACACCGGGGAGCTGTTTTTT
. | TRBJ1-1 | TRBV5-1 | . | CASSFRGNTEAFF | TGCGCCAGCAGCTTTCGGGGGAACACTGAAGCTTTCTTT
TRBD2 | TRBJ2-5 | TRBV10-3 | . | CAISSGGGETQYF | TGTGCCATCAGCAGCGGGGGGGGAGAGACCCAGTACTTC
TRBD1 | TRBJ1-1 | TRBV14 | . | CASSQDRGPTEAFF | TGTGCCAGCAGCCAAGATAGGGGGCCCACTGAAGCTTTCTTT
TRBD2 | TRBJ2-3 | TRBV19 | . | CASSSFGTITDTQYF | TGTGCCAGTAGTTCCTTTGGGACTATCACAGATACGCAGTATTTT
TRBD2 | TRBJ2-1 | TRBV5-1 | . | CASSLWTSGVSNEQFF | TGCGCCAGCAGCTTATGGACTAGCGGGGTGAGCAATGAGCAGTTCTTC
. | TRBJ2-3 | TRBV2 | . | CASSPPWAGGSDTQYF | TGTGCCAGCAGTCCCCCATGGGCAGGAGGATCAGATACGCAGTATTTT
. | TRBJ1-1 | TRBV10-1 | . | CASSETVGGSAFF | TGCGCCAGCAGTGAGACGGTCGGGGGTTCGGCTTTCTTT
. | TRBJ2-7 | TRBV6-5 | . | CASIAGAGRYEQYF | TGTGCCAGCATCGCAGGGGCAGGGCGCTACGAGCAGTACTTC
TRBD1 | TRBJ2-6 | TRBV5-1 | . | CASSLAGQGSSGANVLTF | TGCGCCAGCAGCTTGGCTGGACAGGGTTCCTCTGGGGCCAACGTCCTGACTTTC
. | TRBJ2-7 | TRBV28 | . | CASSWTDYEQYF | TGTGCCAGCAGTTGGACAGACTACGAGCAGTACTTC
. | TRBJ2-3 | TRBV4-1 | . | CASSKNLGGGDPRSTDTQYF | TGCGCCAGCAGCAAGAACCTAGGCGGAGGGGATCCAAGGAGCACAGATACGCAGTATTTT
. | TRBJ1-6 | TRBV28 | . | CASRSPLGSSYNSPLHF | TGTGCCAGCAGATCCCCCCTGGGGAGCTCCTATAATTCACCCCTCCACTTT
TRBD1 | TRBJ2-1 | TRBV9 | . | CASSVAGQTLNEQFF | TGTGCCAGCAGCGTAGCGGGACAGACCCTCAATGAGCAGTTCTTC
. | TRBJ1-3 | TRBV6-1 | few | CASSVSEGDSGNTIYF | TGTGCCAGCAGTGTCTCGGAGGGTGACTCTGGAAACACCATATATTTT